This T cell receptor beta chain was observed in a study of kidney transplant recipient with SARS-CoV-2 infection. With 0 bases removed from V and 2 bases from J, the gap between germline ends came to 14 bases. Germline V gene data show CDR1 as SGHNT and CDR2 as YYREEE (reference sequence). The CDR3 totals 16 residues. TCRdb fed the reads into MiXCR, producing one record per CDR3 protein. This table has under 300,000 distinct CDR3 sequences, under 35% appearing once. This clonotype was seen repeatedly, ten times or more. The gene calls are TRBV5-4 and TRBJ1-2; a weak D match, TRBD1 (6 bases). The source is a young adult male patient who had COVID-19 and was a kidney transplant recipient. These T cells may partly come from the graft donor. Sequenced here: a blood sample, sampled at baseline and between days 110 and 120 from a kidney transplant recipient. Written as DNA, the CDR3 is TGTGCCAGCAGCTTGGGAGGGGGAGGGACAAACTATGGCTACACCTTC. Translation gives CASSLGGGGTNYGYTF.